Below are 5 T cell receptor beta chains sequenced from a single sample in a study of siplizumab effects on memory and regulatory T cells. TCRdb keeps only in-frame clones here, not all; method: immunoSEQ multiplex PCR. The sample lists some 70,000 clones; over 75% were seen once. The sample consisted of Tregs sorted from blood. These receptors came from a human donor in good health.

The chain has TRBV11-2 and TRBJ2-7; D gene unclear. The V and J ends lost 2 bases and 10 bases respectively, with 9 bases between them. Germline lookup yields CDR1 SGHAT and CDR2 FQNNGV. The CDR3 has 11 residues. Here the CDR3 DNA reads TGTGCCAGCAGCTTATTAGAGCCTCAGTACTTC. It translates to CASSLLEPQYF.

The V call is TRBV7-2, the J call TRBJ2-1; D is possibly TRBD1 (6 bases). This CDR3 has 12 amino acids. Between the trimmed V and J ends, which lost 5 bases and 11 bases, there was a span of 13 bases. CDR1 and CDR2 (germline): SGHTA, FQGNSA. The CDR3 loop reads CASSRDTYKQFF. The CDR3, as DNA: TGTGCCAGCAGCCGGGACACCTACAAGCAGTTCTTC.

The chain joins TRBV29-1 to TRBJ2-3; D assignment may be TRBD1 or TRBD2 (6 bases each). This CDR3 comprises 18 residues. With 2 bases removed from V and 6 bases from J, the gap between germline ends came to 27 bases. CDR1 is SQVTM, CDR2 ANQGSEA, per germline. In nucleotides, the CDR3 is TGCAGCGTTGAAAGAGTGGGGGGACTCTCCCCGGGGGCGGATACGCAGTATTTT. This sequence encodes CSVERVGGLSPGADTQYF.

The chain uses TRBV11-2 and TRBJ1-1; unclear D gene. Germline V gene data show CDR1 as SGHAT and CDR2 as FQNNGV. This CDR3 has 13 amino acids. The V end lost 1 base, the J end lost 6 bases, and 9 bases lay between the germline ends. Here the CDR3 reads CASSLVVGAEAFF. The DNA for the CDR3 is TGTGCCAGCAGCTTAGTGGTAGGCGCTGAAGCTTTCTTT.

V gene TRBV11-3 combines with J gene TRBJ2-7, with 8 bases lining up with TRBD2. This CDR3 contains 14 residues. Germline lookup yields CDR1 SGHNT and CDR2 YENEEA. V was pared by 8 bases and J by 1 base, with 7 bases of the junction left unmatched. The DNA of the CDR3 is TGTGCCAGCTCCGGGCTAGCGGGTTCCTACGAGCAGTACTTC. Its translation: CASSGLAGSYEQYF.